This entry describes one TCR beta chain. This sample is drawn from a study of blood T cell repertoires in COVID-19. Germline V gene sequence: CDR1 SGDLS, CDR2 YYNGEE. This CDR3 spans 15 amino acids. The V and J ends lost 3 bases and 9 bases, in that order; junction bases with no gene match: 5. Authors' processing steps: Estimates of nucleated cell counts were drawn from the amplification of reference gene primers. Libraries were prepared by immunoSEQ multiplex PCR; TCRdb keeps only in-frame clonotypes and omits some of them. The DNA gave D and trimming, while V, J and clone size come from that table. The sample holds around 260,000 clones, more than 65% seen once.

The chain links TRBV9 to TRBJ1-6; TRBD1 agrees at 11 bases. The TCR sequence derives from a person aged 70 to 80 with COVID-19, enrolled during active disease. The material sequenced was peripheral blood. CDR3 coding DNA: TGTGCCAGCAGCGAAGGACAGGGGGCAGGTTCACCCCTCCACTTT. Protein product: CASSEGQGAGSPLHF.